The clone carrying this TCR beta chain was counted at least ten times. Its cognate antigen is unknown. The CDR3 runs to 14 residues. V was clipped by 5 bases and J by 5 bases; unmatched bases: 4. Germline V gene lookup returns CDR1 SGHTA and CDR2 FQGNSA. A lack of ophthalmopathy progression within 18 months defined stable Graves' hyperthyroidism. This sample is part of a study of T cells in Graves' hyperthyroidism and ophthalmopathy. General study findings and limits: A 13 V-J model separated ophthalmopathy from stable hyperthyroidism. Blood also held most thyroid clonotypes expanded beyond 0.001. A median around 6 months before onset, the model predicted ophthalmopathy.

Amplification yielded TCR beta CDR3 regions, with RNA transcripts as the source. The TCR CDR3 first-round RT-PCR relied on the HTBI primer set. Each CDR3 protein gets one entry after TCRdb re-called the multiplex PCR reads with MiXCR. The sample has 500,000 to 750,000 distinct CDR3 sequences, just over 45% seen once; the top ten hold about 8.3%. The chain links TRBV7-2 to TRBJ2-2, with 8 bases identical to TRBD1. The clonotype was recovered from a woman between 18 and 29 years old with Graves' hyperthyroidism. Sequencing was carried out using peripheral blood or thyroid tissue (not recorded which). CDR3 DNA sequence: TGTGCCAGCAGCCGGCGACAGGGGACCGGGGAGCTGTTTTTT. This gives the protein CASSRRQGTGELFF.